This T cell receptor (beta chain) comes out of a study of OX40 agonist ivuxolimab in advanced cancers. About the full investigation: The costimulatory receptor OX40 (CD134) was targeted by ivuxolimab, a fully human IgG2 agonistic monoclonal antibody. Intravenous ivuxolimab was administered to patients every 2 weeks at six dose levels: 0.01, 0.1, 0.3, 1.5, 3 and 10 mg/kg. Among the approximately 50 dose-escalation patients, some 20 had hepatocellular carcinoma, roughly 15 melanoma, 9 renal cell carcinoma and 9 head and neck cancer. In the dose-escalation cohort, around four fifths of patients were male, and the mean age was roughly 56 years with a range of about 20 to 79. Prior anti-PD-1, anti-PD-L1 or anti-CTLA-4 therapy was permitted, and approximately 40% of dose-escalation patients had received checkpoint inhibitors. Partial responses occurred in three dose-escalation patients, of whom one had hepatocellular carcinoma and two had cutaneous melanoma. Peripheral TCRbeta sequencing was intended to test whether TCR sequence diversity was altered and clonal T-cell expansion was caused by ivuxolimab. The monotherapy dose-escalation portion (N of about 50 patients) of the phase I ivuxolimab trial is reported in the paper. Study-level results and caveats: On average, CD8+ T cells showed more expanded clones than CD4+ T cells after ivuxolimab. The antigen specificity of the clonally expanded peripheral T cells was not determined. Low levels of normalized T-cell clonal expansion were also seen in some nonresponding patients. At doses of 0.1 to 3.0 mg/kg, clonal expansion of both CD4+ and CD8+ blood T cells was observed from baseline to week 6. Partial responders in the 0.1-3.0 mg/kg groups had among the lowest normalized peripheral clonal expansion, especially among CD8+ T cells.

Genomic DNA was isolated from the sorted cells so that the TCRbeta CDR3 region could be sequenced. The immunoSEQ Assay was used for sequencing of TCRbeta CDR3 regions. Imported from immuneACCESS, the table was reduced by TCRdb to in-frame sequences with V and J called. These copies leave out some clones; in studies compared against another copy, an unresolved V gene accounts for under half, and the cause of the remainder is not known. Here the sample has roughly 42,000 clones; 85% to 95% occur a single time. Around 15% of the sample belongs to the ten largest clones. A remark on this clone: What antigen it recognizes has not been identified. Nothing much larger sits one base from this clone, and base qualities are not available.

The germline V gene supplies CDR1 LGHNA and CDR2 YNFKEQ. Reading from cysteine to phenylalanine, the CDR3 counts 17 amino acids. The kept DNA is CDR3 alone, 51 bases in frame from the first base. V lost 0 bases and J lost 4 bases, and the count of bases not matched to a germline gene is 4. The trial excluded patients who had a history of autoimmune disease or who were on systemic immunosuppression. Peripheral blood for TCR sequencing was collected from all dose cohorts at baseline, on cycle 4 day 1, and on cycle 7 day 1. Samples were obtained from an open-label, multicenter, first-in-human phase I dose-escalation trial of ivuxolimab. The trial enrolled adults with locally advanced or metastatic head and neck squamous cell, hepatocellular, melanoma or renal cell carcinoma. Before TCR sequencing, CD4+ T cells and CD8+ T cells from peripheral blood were sorted into separate populations.

The sequenced sample was CD4+ or CD8+ T cells sorted from blood, obtained in a trial of the OX40 agonist ivuxolimab. The chain is made from TRBV4-2 and TRBJ1-3; 12 bases in the middle match TRBD1. This clonotype originated in an adult with an advanced solid tumor such as melanoma, head and neck, liver or kidney cancer. The CDR3 reads as follows: CASSQEGQGAQGNTIYF. The nucleotide sequence reads TGTGCCAGCAGCCAAGAGGGACAGGGGGCTCAAGGAAACACCATATATTTT.